This TCR beta chain was sequenced during a study of regulatory T cells in long-lasting Graves disease. On the study more broadly: Those Graves' patients who were newly diagnosed had been on antithyroid drugs under 3 months.

Germline CDR1 is SGHKS and CDR2 is YYEKEE (reference sequence). The CDR3 runs to 15 residues. Trimming cost V 1 base and J 4 bases, with 11 bases left between them. To make TCR beta libraries, researchers used iRepertoire HTBI primers and Arm-PCR of CDR3 regions. TCRdb reprocessed the multiplex PCR reads via MiXCR and lists one record per CDR3 protein. The table has roughly 560,000 distinct CDR3 sequences, around 11% seen once. Time point defined: newly diagnosed GD, antithyroid drugs for less than 3 months. After RNA was extracted from PBMCs, the TCR library was made from it. These sequences were also reported in another study, on T cells in Graves' hyperthyroidism and ophthalmopathy. That report notes: Participants, patients aged 18 to 65, had newly diagnosed hyperthyroidism with a duration under 2 months. In blood, most of the thyroid clonotypes expanded above 0.001 were also present. The model forecast ophthalmopathy, anticipating it by a median around 6.9 months before onset.

V usage is TRBV5-5 and J usage is TRBJ2-2; maybe TRBD1 (5 bases). This sample comprised peripheral blood mononuclear cells (PBMCs), obtained at new diagnosis, from a patient treated with antithyroid drugs. The TCR originated in a woman younger than 45 with Graves disease. The CDR3, as DNA: TGTGCCAGCAGCTTGCAGGGAACATTCACCGGGGAGCTGTTTTTT. It yields the protein CASSLQGTFTGELFF.